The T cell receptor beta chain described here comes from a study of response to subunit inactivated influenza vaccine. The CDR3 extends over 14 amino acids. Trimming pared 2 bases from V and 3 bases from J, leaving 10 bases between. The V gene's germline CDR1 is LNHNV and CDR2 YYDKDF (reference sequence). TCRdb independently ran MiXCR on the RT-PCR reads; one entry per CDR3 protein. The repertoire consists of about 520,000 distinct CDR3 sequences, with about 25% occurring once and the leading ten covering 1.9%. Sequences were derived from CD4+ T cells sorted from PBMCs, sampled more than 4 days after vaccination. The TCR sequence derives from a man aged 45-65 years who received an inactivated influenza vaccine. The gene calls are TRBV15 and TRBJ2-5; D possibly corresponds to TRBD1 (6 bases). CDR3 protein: CATSRQGSEETQYF. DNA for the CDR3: TGTGCCACCAGCAGACAGGGGTCGGAAGAGACCCAGTACTTC.